This T cell receptor beta chain comes out of a study of T cell repertoires in cytomegalovirus infection. Study-level points and caveats: Identification of carriers of CMV plus the relevant HLA was performed using cumulative public TCR beta family frequency. Ex vivo, HLA-C-restricted CMV-specific TCR beta clonotypes prevailed over the rest of the response.

Concerning this clonotype: As yet, its antigen is unknown.

This CDR3 is built from 15 residues. V dropped 0 bases and J dropped 6 bases, with 11 bases sitting between them. Germline values: CDR1 MGHRA, CDR2 YSYEKL. TCRdb ran MiXCR on the reads and lists one entry per CDR3 protein. Seen here are roughly 230,000 distinct CDR3 sequences, 15% to 20% observed once, and the top ten hold around half. V and J are TRBV4-1 and TRBJ2-2; the D is unclear. The sample was CD8+ T cells from PBMCs. This receptor was taken from a human donor in good health (CMV status not recorded). Some clones in this sample may be carry-over from other donors' samples. The CDR3, as DNA: TGCGCCAGCAGCCAAGATATGGAAAACGCCGGGGAGCTGTTTTTT. This gives the protein CASSQDMENAGELFF.